This T cell receptor beta chain was captured in a study of preoperative IRX-2 immunotherapy in early breast cancer. The germline V and J ends were trimmed by 4 bases and 0 bases, with 10 bases remaining between them. The CDR3 loop spans 13 amino acids. The germline gives CDR1 SQVTM, CDR2 ANQGSEA. TCRdb keeps only in-frame clones here, not all; method: immunoSEQ multiplex PCR. The table lists around 29,000 clones, around 90% of them singletons. Treatment specified: preoperative locoregional IRX-2 cytokine immunotherapy. This phase Ib study tested locoregional IRX-2 cytokine immunotherapy given before surgery.

The clonotype originates from a human donor with breast cancer. Sampling was carried out from a patient treated with IRX-2 immunotherapy. This sequence joins TRBV29-1 and TRBJ2-7, with D perhaps matching TRBD1 (6 bases). The CDR3 protein is CSVGDNNSYEQYF. The CDR3 DNA reads as TGCAGCGTTGGGGACAACAACTCCTACGAGCAGTACTTC.